This T cell receptor (beta chain) was captured in a study of blood T cell repertoires in COVID-19. TCRdb's table, derived via immunoSEQ multiplex PCR, lists solely in-frame clones and lacks some. Of about 330,000 clones in the sample, around nine tenths are singletons; the top ten hold about 4.7%. This study enrolled people aged roughly 18 to 89 from 24 US geographic areas. The ends were cut back, 0 bases at V and 8 bases at J, with 14 bases in the middle. CDR3 size: 15 residues. The germline gives CDR1 SGHDT, CDR2 YYEEEE. Sequenced material: PBMCs or T cells enriched from blood (not recorded which). The sequence came from a young man who had recovered from COVID-19. The chain carries TRBV5-6 and TRBJ1-4; D possibly corresponds to TRBD1 (6 bases). The CDR3 DNA sequence: TGTGCCAGCAGCTTGGCCGACAGGTTTATGGAAAAACTGTTTTTT. It specifies CASSLADRFMEKLFF.